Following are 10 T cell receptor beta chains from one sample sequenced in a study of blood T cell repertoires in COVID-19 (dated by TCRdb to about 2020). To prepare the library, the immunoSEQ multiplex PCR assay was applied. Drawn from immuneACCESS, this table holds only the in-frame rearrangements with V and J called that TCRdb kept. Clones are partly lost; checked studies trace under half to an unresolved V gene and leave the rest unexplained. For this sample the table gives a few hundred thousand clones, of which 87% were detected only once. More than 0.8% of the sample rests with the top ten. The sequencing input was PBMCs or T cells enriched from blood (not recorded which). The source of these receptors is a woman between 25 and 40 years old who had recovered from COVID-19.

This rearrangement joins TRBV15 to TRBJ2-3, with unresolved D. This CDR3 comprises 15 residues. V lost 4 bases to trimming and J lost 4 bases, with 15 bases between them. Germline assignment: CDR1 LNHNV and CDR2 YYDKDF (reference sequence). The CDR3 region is CATSNFRQVSDTQYF. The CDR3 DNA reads TGTGCCACCAGCAACTTCCGACAAGTCTCAGATACGCAGTATTTT. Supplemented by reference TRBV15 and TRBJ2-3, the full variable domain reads DAMVIQNPRYQVTQFGKPVTLSCSQTLNHNVMYWYQQKSSQAPKLLFHYYDKDFNNEADTPDNFQSRRPNTSFCFLDIRSPGLGDTAMYLCATSNFRQVSDTQYFGPGTRLTVL.

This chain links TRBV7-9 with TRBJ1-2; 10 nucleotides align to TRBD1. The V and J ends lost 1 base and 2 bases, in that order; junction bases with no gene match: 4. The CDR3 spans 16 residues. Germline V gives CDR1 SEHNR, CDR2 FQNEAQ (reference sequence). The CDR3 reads CASSLGGQGSNYGYTF. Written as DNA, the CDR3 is TGTGCCAGCAGCTTAGGGGGACAGGGGTCAAACTATGGCTACACCTTC.

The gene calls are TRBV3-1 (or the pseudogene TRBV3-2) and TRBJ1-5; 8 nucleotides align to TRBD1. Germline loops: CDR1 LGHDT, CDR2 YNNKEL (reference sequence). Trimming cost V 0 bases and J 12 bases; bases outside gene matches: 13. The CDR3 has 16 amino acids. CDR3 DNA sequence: TGTGCCAGCAGCCAAGATCCGACAGGGGAAACGGAGGTCCAGCATTTT. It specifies CASSQDPTGETEVQHF.

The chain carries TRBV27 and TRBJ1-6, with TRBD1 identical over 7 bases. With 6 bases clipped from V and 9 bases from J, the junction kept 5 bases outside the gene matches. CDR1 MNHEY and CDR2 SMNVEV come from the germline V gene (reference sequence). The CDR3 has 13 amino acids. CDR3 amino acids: CASRDRPSSPLHF. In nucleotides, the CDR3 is TGTGCCAGCAGGGACAGGCCAAGTTCACCCCTCCACTTT.

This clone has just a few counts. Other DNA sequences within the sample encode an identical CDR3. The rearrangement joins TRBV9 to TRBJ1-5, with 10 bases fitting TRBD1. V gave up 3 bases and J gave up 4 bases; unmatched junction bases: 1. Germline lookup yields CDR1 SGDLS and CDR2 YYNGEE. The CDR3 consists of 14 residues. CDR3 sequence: CASSADRGNQPQHF. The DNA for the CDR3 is TGTGCCAGCAGCGCGGACAGGGGGAATCAGCCCCAGCATTTT. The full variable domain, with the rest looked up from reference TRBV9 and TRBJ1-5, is DSGVTQTPKHLITATGQRVTLRCSPRSGDLSVYWYQQSLDQGLQFLIQYYNGEERAKGNILERFSAQQFPDLHSELNLSSLELGDSALYFCASSADRGNQPQHFGDGTRLSIL.

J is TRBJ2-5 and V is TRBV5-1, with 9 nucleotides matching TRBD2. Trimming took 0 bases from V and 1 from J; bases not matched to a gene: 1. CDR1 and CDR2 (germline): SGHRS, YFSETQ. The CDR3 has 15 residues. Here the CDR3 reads CASSLVSGGQETQYF. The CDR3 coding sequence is TGCGCCAGCAGCTTGGTTAGCGGGGGCCAAGAGACCCAGTACTTC.

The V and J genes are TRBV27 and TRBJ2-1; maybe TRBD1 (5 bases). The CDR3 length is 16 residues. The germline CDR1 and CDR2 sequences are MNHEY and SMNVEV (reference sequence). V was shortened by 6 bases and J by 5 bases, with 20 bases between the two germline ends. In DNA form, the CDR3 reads TGTGCCAGCAGCTCTACAGGTCTTTCCCGCCACAATGAGCAGTTCTTC. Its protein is CASSSTGLSRHNEQFF.

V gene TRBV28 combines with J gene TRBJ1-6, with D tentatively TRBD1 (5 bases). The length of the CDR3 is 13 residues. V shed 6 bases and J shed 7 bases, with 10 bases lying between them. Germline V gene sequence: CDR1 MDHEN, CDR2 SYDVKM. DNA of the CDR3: TGTGCCAGCAGAGGGGTTCTAAATTCACCCCTCCACTTT. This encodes CASRGVLNSPLHF. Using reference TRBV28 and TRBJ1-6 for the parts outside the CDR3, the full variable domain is DVKVTQSSRYLVKRTGEKVFLECVQDMDHENMFWYRQDPGLGLRLIYFSYDVKMKEKGDIPEGYSVSREKKERFSLILESASTNQTSMYLCASRGVLNSPLHFGNGTRLTVT.

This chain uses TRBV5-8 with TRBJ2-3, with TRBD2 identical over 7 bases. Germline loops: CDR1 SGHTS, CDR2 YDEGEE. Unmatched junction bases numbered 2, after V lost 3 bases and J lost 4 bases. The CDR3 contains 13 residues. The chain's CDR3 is CASSSREADTQYF. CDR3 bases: TGTGCCAGCAGCTCCCGGGAGGCAGATACGCAGTATTTT. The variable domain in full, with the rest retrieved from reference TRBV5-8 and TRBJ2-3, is EAGVTQSPTHLIKTRGQQATLRCSPISGHTSVYWYQQALGLGLQFLLWYDEGEERNRGNFPPRFSGRQFPNYSSELNVNALELEDSALYLCASSSREADTQYFGPGTRLTVL.

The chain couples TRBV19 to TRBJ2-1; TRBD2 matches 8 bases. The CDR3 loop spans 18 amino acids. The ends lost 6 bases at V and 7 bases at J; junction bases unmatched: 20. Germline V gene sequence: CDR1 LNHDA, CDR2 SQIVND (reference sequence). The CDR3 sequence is CASSPTGPGLVASNEQFF. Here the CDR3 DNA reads TGTGCCAGTAGCCCGACGGGCCCGGGACTAGTAGCCTCGAATGAGCAGTTCTTC. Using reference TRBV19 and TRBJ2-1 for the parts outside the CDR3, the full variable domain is DGGITQSPKYLFRKEGQNVTLSCEQNLNHDAMYWYRQDPGQGLRLIYYSQIVNDFQKGDIAEGYSVSREKKESFPLTVTSAQKNPTAFYLCASSPTGPGLVASNEQFFGPGTRLTVL.